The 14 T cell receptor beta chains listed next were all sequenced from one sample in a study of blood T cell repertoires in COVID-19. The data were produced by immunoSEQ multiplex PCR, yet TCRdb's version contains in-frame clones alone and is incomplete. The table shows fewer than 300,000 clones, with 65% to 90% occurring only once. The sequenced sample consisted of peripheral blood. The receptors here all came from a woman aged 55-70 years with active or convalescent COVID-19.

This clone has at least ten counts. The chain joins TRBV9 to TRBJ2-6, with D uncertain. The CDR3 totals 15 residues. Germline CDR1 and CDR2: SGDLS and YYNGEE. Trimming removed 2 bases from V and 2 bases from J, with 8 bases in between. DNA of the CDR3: TGTGCCAGCAGCGTGGGCTTTACTGGGGCCAACGTCCTGACTTTC. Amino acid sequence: CASSVGFTGANVLTF. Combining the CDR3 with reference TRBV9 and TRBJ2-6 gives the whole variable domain DSGVTQTPKHLITATGQRVTLRCSPRSGDLSVYWYQQSLDQGLQFLIQYYNGEERAKGNILERFSAQQFPDLHSELNLSSLELGDSALYFCASSVGFTGANVLTFGAGSRLTVL.

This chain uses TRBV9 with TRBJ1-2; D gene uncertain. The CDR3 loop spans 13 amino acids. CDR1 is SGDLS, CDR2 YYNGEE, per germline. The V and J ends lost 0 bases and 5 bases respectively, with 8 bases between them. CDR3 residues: CASSVGQAYGYTF. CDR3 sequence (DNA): TGTGCCAGCAGCGTAGGCCAAGCATATGGCTACACCTTC.

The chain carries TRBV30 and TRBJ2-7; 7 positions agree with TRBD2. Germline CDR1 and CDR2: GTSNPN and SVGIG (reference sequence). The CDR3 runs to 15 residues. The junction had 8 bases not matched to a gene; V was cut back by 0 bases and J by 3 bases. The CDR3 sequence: CAWSVGGGGIYEQYF. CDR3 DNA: TGTGCCTGGAGTGTAGGCGGGGGTGGAATCTACGAGCAGTACTTC.

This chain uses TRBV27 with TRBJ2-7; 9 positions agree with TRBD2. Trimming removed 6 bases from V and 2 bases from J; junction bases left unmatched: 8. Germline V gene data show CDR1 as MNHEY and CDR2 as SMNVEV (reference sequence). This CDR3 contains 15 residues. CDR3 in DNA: TGTGCCAGCAGAGAAGCGGGGGGTTCTCCCTACGAGCAGTACTTC. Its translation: CASREAGGSPYEQYF.

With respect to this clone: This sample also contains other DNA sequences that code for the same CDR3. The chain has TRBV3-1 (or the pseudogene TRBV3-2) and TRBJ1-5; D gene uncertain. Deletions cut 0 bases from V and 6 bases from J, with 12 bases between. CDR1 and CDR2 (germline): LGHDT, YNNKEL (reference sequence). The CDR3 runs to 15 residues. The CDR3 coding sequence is TGTGCCAGCAGCCAAGATCATCGGGGAGGTCAGCCCCAGCATTTT. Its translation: CASSQDHRGGQPQHF.

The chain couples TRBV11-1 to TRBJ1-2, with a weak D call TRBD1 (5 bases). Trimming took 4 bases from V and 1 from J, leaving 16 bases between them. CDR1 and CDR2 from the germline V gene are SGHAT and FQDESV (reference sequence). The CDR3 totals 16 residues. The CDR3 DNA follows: TGTGCCAGCAGCTCGAGACGGGGGTCCCTTAACTATGGCTACACCTTC. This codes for CASSSRRGSLNYGYTF.

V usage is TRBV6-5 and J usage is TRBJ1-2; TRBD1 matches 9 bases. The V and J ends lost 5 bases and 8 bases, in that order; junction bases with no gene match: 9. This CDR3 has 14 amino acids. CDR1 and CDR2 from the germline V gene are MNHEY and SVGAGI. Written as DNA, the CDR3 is TGTGCCAGCAGTCTGGACAGGGGAAGGGCCGGCTACACCTTC. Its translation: CASSLDRGRAGYTF.

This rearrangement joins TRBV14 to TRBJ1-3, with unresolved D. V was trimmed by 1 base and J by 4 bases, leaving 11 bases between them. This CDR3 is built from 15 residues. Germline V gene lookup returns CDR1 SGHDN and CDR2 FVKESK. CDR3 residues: CASSQVRGAGNTIYF. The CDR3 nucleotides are TGTGCCAGCAGCCAAGTACGAGGCGCGGGAAACACCATATATTTT.

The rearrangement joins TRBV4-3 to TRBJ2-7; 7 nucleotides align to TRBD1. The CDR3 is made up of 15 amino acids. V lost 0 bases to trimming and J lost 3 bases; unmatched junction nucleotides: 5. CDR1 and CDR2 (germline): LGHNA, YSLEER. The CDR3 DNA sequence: TGCGCCAGCAGCCAAGACATGGGACAGAACTACGAGCAGTACTTC. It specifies CASSQDMGQNYEQYF.

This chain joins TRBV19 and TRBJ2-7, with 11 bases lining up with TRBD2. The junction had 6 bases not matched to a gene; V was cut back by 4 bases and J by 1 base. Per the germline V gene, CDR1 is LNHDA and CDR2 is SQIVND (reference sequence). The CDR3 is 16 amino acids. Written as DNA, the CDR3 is TGTGCCAGTAGTAACCGACTAGCGGGGATGTCCTACGAGCAGTACTTC. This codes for CASSNRLAGMSYEQYF.

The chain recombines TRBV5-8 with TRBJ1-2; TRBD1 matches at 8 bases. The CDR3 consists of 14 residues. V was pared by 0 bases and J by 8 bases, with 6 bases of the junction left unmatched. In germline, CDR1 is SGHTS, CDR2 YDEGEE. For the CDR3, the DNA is TGTGCCAGCAGCTTGGGCCAGGGGGCGCGAGGCTACACCTTC. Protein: CASSLGQGARGYTF. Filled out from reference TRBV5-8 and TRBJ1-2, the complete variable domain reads EAGVTQSPTHLIKTRGQQATLRCSPISGHTSVYWYQQALGLGLQFLLWYDEGEERNRGNFPPRFSGRQFPNYSSELNVNALELEDSALYLCASSLGQGARGYTFGSGTRLTVV.

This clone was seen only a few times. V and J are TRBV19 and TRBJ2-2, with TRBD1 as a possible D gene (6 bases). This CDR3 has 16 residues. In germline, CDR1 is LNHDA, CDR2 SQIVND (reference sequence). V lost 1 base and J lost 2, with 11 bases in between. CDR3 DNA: TGTGCCAGTAGTATAGTGCAGGGGATTAACACCGGGGAGCTGTTTTTT. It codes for CASSIVQGINTGELFF.

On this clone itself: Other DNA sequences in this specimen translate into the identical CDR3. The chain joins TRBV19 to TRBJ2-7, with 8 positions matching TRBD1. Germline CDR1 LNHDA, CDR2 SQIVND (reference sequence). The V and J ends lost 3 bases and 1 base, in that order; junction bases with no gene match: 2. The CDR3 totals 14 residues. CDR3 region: CASSIGQGSYEQYF. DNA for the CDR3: TGTGCCAGTAGTATCGGACAGGGATCCTACGAGCAGTACTTC.

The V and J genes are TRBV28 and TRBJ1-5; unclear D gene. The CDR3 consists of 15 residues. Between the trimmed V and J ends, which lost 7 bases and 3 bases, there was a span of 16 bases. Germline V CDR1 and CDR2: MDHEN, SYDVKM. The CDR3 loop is CASNLAGPDNQPQHF. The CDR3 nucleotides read TGTGCCAGCAACCTGGCTGGGCCAGACAATCAGCCCCAGCATTTT.